This TCR beta chain was sequenced during a study of beta chain features in type 1 diabetes. Study-level points and caveats: Among patients with Type 1 diabetes, TCRB CDR3s were moderately but significantly shorter in every one of the four CD4+ subsets.

Germline lookup yields CDR1 MDHEN and CDR2 SYDVKM. Trimming took 2 bases from V and 4 from J, leaving 12 bases between them. CDR3 length: 15 residues. cDNA synthesis used the whole RNA isolate, giving expressed TCRB sequences. The protocol was immunoSEQ multiplex PCR, while the TCRdb copy is restricted to in-frame clones and leaves out a portion. In the table there are under 300,000 clones, around 9.9% of which are singletons. Of note for this clone: The antigen is not known.

This TCR was sampled from a man aged 25 to 45 with type 1 diabetes. The sequencing sample was made of naive CD4+ T cells from blood. The chain combines TRBV28 with TRBJ1-5, with a tentative D call TRBD1 (5 bases). CDR3 amino acids: CASSLAGLVNQPQHF. CDR3 DNA: TGTGCCAGCAGTTTAGCGGGACTAGTGAATCAGCCCCAGCATTTT.